This T cell receptor (beta chain) was documented in a study of early T cells in non-severe SARS-CoV-2 infection. Overall study context: Sequencing input comprised bulk RNA from unsorted whole blood; chain pairing was not available. The study, taken as a whole, reports: VDJdb matching skewed toward anti-spike CD8 responses, missing private and CD4 specificities.

Per germline, CDR1 SSHAT and CDR2 FNYEAQ (reference sequence). This CDR3 is built from 14 residues. J was trimmed by 0 bases and V by 5 bases; bases with no gene match: 3. Unique molecular identifiers tagged individual cDNA molecules. MiXCR was run by TCRdb on the 5' RACE reads, yielding one entry per CDR3 protein. The sample has 30,000 to 45,000 distinct CDR3 sequences; approximately 8.9% are singletons. On this clonotype: Its antigen is as yet unknown.

The origin of this receptor is an adult who was a healthcare worker with PCR-confirmed SARS-CoV-2 infection or an uninfected control (not recorded which). The chain joins TRBV7-7 to TRBJ2-5, with 7 bases matching TRBD1. Sequencing was performed on whole blood. The CDR3 sequence: CASSLQGNQETQYF. The CDR3 DNA is TGTGCCAGCAGCCTACAGGGGAACCAAGAGACCCAGTACTTC.